This TCR beta chain was sequenced during a study of blood T cell repertoires in COVID-19. Whole-study context: Acute and convalescent COVID-19 samples came from the United States, Italy and Spain. The cDNA or gDNA used as material had been derived from T cells, B-cell-depleted T cells, or PBMCs.

This CDR3 comprises 15 residues. Trimming shortened V by 9 bases and J by 0 bases, and 14 bases separated the two germline ends. Germline CDR1 MNHEY, CDR2 SVGAGI. Under the authors' procedure: From reference gene primer amplification, estimates of nucleated cell counts were derived. Measured with immunoSEQ multiplex PCR; TCRdb has only the in-frame clones, and not every one. V and J calls plus clone size are reproduced from that table; the DNA served to infer D and trimming. Counted here are 250,000 to 350,000 clones, 88% occurring once; the ten biggest clones make up approximately 7.2%. Sequencing was performed on peripheral blood. The TCR was taken from a woman aged 25 to 45 who had recovered from COVID-19. The V call is TRBV6-5, the J call TRBJ2-2; D is possibly TRBD1 (5 bases). CDR3 DNA: TGTGCCAGTAGCAGGGAACTTACGAACACCGGGGAGCTGTTTTTT. Protein: CASSRELTNTGELFF.